These 26 T cell receptor beta chains were sequenced from one sample in a study of blood T cell repertoires in COVID-19. The data were produced by immunoSEQ multiplex PCR, yet TCRdb's version contains in-frame clones alone and is incomplete. The table includes 250,000 to 300,000 clones, over 75% detected once. Sequencing used peripheral blood. The receptor source for this set is a woman in her 70s with acute or convalescent COVID-19.

The genes are TRBV19 and TRBJ2-3; 11 nucleotides align to TRBD2. The trim removed 5 bases at V and 5 bases at J, leaving 6 bases unmatched. The germline gives CDR1 LNHDA, CDR2 SQIVND (reference sequence). This CDR3 contains 15 residues. The CDR3 sequence: CASSLTSGELDTQYF. The CDR3 DNA reads as TGTGCCAGTAGTTTGACTAGCGGGGAGCTAGATACGCAGTATTTT. Drawing the rest from reference TRBV19 and TRBJ2-3, the complete variable domain is DGGITQSPKYLFRKEGQNVTLSCEQNLNHDAMYWYRQDPGQGLRLIYYSQIVNDFQKGDIAEGYSVSREKKESFPLTVTSAQKNPTAFYLCASSLTSGELDTQYFGPGTRLTVL.

Worth noting for this clone: This CDR3 is also generated by other DNA sequences in the sample. The V call is TRBV7-6, the J call TRBJ2-5; no clear D. Per the germline V gene, CDR1 is SGHVS and CDR2 is FNYEAQ. V was trimmed by 6 bases and J by 2 bases, leaving 4 bases between them. The CDR3 extends over 11 amino acids. CDR3 sequence: CASSSQETQYF. The CDR3 DNA follows: TGTGCCAGCAGTTCGCAAGAGACCCAGTACTTC.

The chain joins TRBV5-4 to TRBJ2-1; D is perhaps TRBD2 (5 bases). The germline V gene encodes CDR1 SGHNT and CDR2 YYREEE (reference sequence). V lost 4 bases to trimming and J lost 5 bases, with 13 bases between them. The CDR3 runs to 14 residues. CDR3 region: CASSIRGRHNEQFF. The CDR3 DNA follows: TGTGCCAGCAGCATCCGGGGTAGACACAATGAGCAGTTCTTC.

This chain links TRBV2 with TRBJ1-1; 7 bases fit TRBD1. J was trimmed by 9 bases and V by 6 bases; bases with no gene match: 10. Germline values: CDR1 SNHLY, CDR2 FYNNEI. This CDR3 spans 13 amino acids. The CDR3 sequence: CASRQDQGGQAFF. DNA for the CDR3: TGTGCCAGCAGGCAAGATCAGGGGGGACAAGCTTTCTTT. The complete variable domain, with remaining parts taken from reference TRBV2 and TRBJ1-1, reads EPEVTQTPSHQVTQMGQEVILRCVPISNHLYFYWYRQILGQKVEFLVSFYNNEISEKSEIFDDQFSVERPDGSNFTLKIRSTKLEDSAMYFCASRQDQGGQAFFGQGTRLTVV.

V and J are TRBV19 and TRBJ2-2, with D possibly being TRBD2 (5 bases). CDR1 and CDR2 from the germline V gene are LNHDA and SQIVND (reference sequence). V lost 7 bases, J lost 6 bases, and 9 bases lay in between. The CDR3 length is 12 residues. CDR3 sequence reads: CASMREAGELFF. CDR3 nucleotide sequence: TGTGCCAGTATGAGGGAAGCCGGGGAGCTGTTTTTT.

This chain links TRBV5-4 with TRBJ2-1, with a tentative D call TRBD1 (6 bases). The CDR3 totals 12 residues. Trimming pared 2 bases from V and 9 bases from J, leaving 9 bases between. Germline CDR1 SGHNT, CDR2 YYREEE (reference sequence). The DNA of the CDR3 is TGTGCCAGCAGCTTCCAGGGGAGTGAGCAGTTCTTC. Translated, it gives CASSFQGSEQFF.

The chain combines TRBV6-6 with TRBJ1-3; the match to TRBD1 covers 8 bases. The CDR3 runs to 17 residues. Per the germline V gene, CDR1 is MNHNY and CDR2 is SVGAGI (reference sequence). V shed 5 bases and J 0 bases; nucleotides not matched to a gene: 9. The DNA of the CDR3 is TGTGCCAGCAGTCCTCGGACAGGGCCGAGCTCTGGAAACACCATATATTTT. Its protein is CASSPRTGPSSGNTIYF.

As DNA, the CDR3 is TGTGCCACCCTCGACAGTATGAACACTGAAGCTTTCTTT. Protein product: CATLDSMNTEAFF. This rearrangement joins TRBV18 to TRBJ1-1; possible D gene TRBD1, 5 bases. The CDR3 has 13 residues. V was pared by 10 bases and J by 0 bases, with 12 bases between. Germline CDR1 KGHSH, CDR2 LQKENI.

The rearrangement uses TRBV10-3 and TRBJ2-2; 7 bases map to TRBD1. Per germline, CDR1 ENHRY and CDR2 SYGVKD. This CDR3 is built from 15 residues. V lost 2 bases and J lost 0; bases outside the gene matches: 0. CDR3 sequence (DNA): TGTGCCATCAGTGAGGACAGGGCGAACACCGGGGAGCTGTTTTTT. Its protein product is CAISEDRANTGELFF.

There are a few counts of this clone. This likely comes from a read error, as the CDR3 has no conserved phenylalanine or tryptophan at its end. The DNA is left out, because the CDR3 cannot be placed on it with certainty; the CDR3 is given as TCRdb lists it. The chain joins TRBV20-1 to TRBJ2-7; the table gives TRBD2 as D, unverified against the DNA. Germline V gives CDR1 DFQATT, CDR2 SNEGSKA (reference sequence). The CDR3 spans 11 amino acids, including both terminal residues. The CDR3 reads CSAPDGTRGPG.

The chain carries TRBV27 and TRBJ1-2, with TRBD1 identical over 11 bases. V was clipped by 1 base and J by 6 bases; unmatched bases: 1. The CDR3 length is 14 residues. Germline V lookup: CDR1 MNHEY, CDR2 SMNVEV (reference sequence). CDR3 sequence: CASSLWGQGDGYTF. CDR3 bases: TGTGCCAGCAGTTTATGGGGACAGGGGGATGGCTACACCTTC.

The V call is TRBV5-5, the J call TRBJ1-4; 7 bases align to TRBD1. The CDR3 loop spans 14 amino acids. The ends lost 4 bases at V and 6 bases at J; junction bases unmatched: 6. The germline V gene encodes CDR1 SGHKS and CDR2 YYEKEE (reference sequence). CDR3 sequence: CASSNRDSHEKLFF. The CDR3 bases are TGTGCCAGCAGCAACCGGGACAGCCATGAAAAACTGTTTTTT.

This clone appeared a single time. The V and J genes are TRBV7-6 and TRBJ2-3; D is undetermined. V was trimmed by 0 bases and J by 6 bases, leaving 7 bases between them. The CDR3 runs 13 residues. Germline V gene data show CDR1 as SGHVS and CDR2 as FNYEAQ. The CDR3 DNA reads as TGTGCCAGCAGCTTAGCGGGCGCGGATACGCAGTATTTT. As protein: CASSLAGADTQYF.

The chain carries TRBV18 and TRBJ2-1; D not resolved. Trimming cost V 6 bases and J 10 bases, with 13 bases left between them. Germline V lookup: CDR1 KGHSH, CDR2 LQKENI. The CDR3 covers 12 residues. The CDR3 nucleotides read TGTGCCAGCTCCCCCACCCTCGGGGAGCAGTTCTTC. The encoded protein is CASSPTLGEQFF.

The chain couples TRBV12-3 or TRBV12-4 to TRBJ2-7; no definite D call. This CDR3 spans 12 amino acids. The V end was cut by 5 bases, the J end by 2 bases, with 7 bases between. The CDR3 here is CASSLYAYEQYF. CDR3 DNA sequence: TGTGCCAGCAGTCTCTACGCCTACGAGCAGTACTTC.

V and J are TRBV19 and TRBJ1-1; D is undetermined. This CDR3 comprises 15 residues. Per the germline V gene, CDR1 is LNHDA and CDR2 is SQIVND (reference sequence). Trimming cost V 1 base and J 6 bases, with 15 bases left between them. The CDR3 sequence: CASSIVGLGSAEAFF. The CDR3 nucleotides are TGTGCCAGTAGTATAGTTGGCCTCGGGTCCGCTGAAGCTTTCTTT. The whole variable domain, remainder taken from reference TRBV19 and TRBJ1-1, is DGGITQSPKYLFRKEGQNVTLSCEQNLNHDAMYWYRQDPGQGLRLIYYSQIVNDFQKGDIAEGYSVSREKKESFPLTVTSAQKNPTAFYLCASSIVGLGSAEAFFGQGTRLTVV.

The chain couples TRBV7-9 to TRBJ1-2; tentatively, D is TRBD1 (6 bases). V gave up 1 base and J gave up 2 bases, with 14 bases separating them. The CDR3 loop spans 16 amino acids. The germline V gene encodes CDR1 SEHNR and CDR2 FQNEAQ (reference sequence). In DNA form, the CDR3 reads TGTGCCAGCAGCTTAGTGTCCTCGCAGGGGAACTATGGCTACACCTTC. Translating it yields CASSLVSSQGNYGYTF.

This clone showed up just a few times. The V and J genes are TRBV5-1 and TRBJ1-6; D not certain. Trimming removed 0 bases from V and 6 bases from J, with 4 bases in between. The CDR3 length is 13 residues. The germline gives CDR1 SGHRS, CDR2 YFSETQ. The CDR3 here is CASSLAVNSPLHF. Here the CDR3 DNA reads TGCGCCAGCAGCTTGGCCGTTAATTCACCCCTCCACTTT.

V gene TRBV29-1 combines with J gene TRBJ1-1; D gene uncertain. Germline V CDR1 and CDR2: SQVTM, ANQGSEA. Trimming stripped 7 bases from V and 1 base from J, with 7 bases between. The CDR3 has 11 residues. The CDR3 region has the DNA TGCAGCGCCCGAGGGAACACTGAAGCTTTCTTT. This codes for CSARGNTEAFF. The full variable domain, rest sourced from reference TRBV29-1 and TRBJ1-1, is SAVISQKPSRDICQRGTSLTIQCQVDSQVTMMFWYRQQPGQSLTLIATANQGSEATYESGFVIDKFPISRPNLTFSTLTVSNMSPEDSSIYLCSARGNTEAFFGQGTRLTVV.

Regarding this clone: The sample contains more than one DNA sequence encoding this CDR3. V is TRBV7-9 and J is TRBJ1-5, with D possibly TRBD1 on 5 matching bases. Between the trimmed V and J ends, which lost 1 base and 7 bases, there was a span of 8 bases. Germline assignment: CDR1 SEHNR and CDR2 FQNEAQ (reference sequence). The CDR3 is 13 residues long. The CDR3 nucleotides read TGTGCCAGCAGCTTAGGGGGCGGACAGCCCCAGCATTTT. Its protein is CASSLGGGQPQHF.

The chain combines TRBV19 with TRBJ1-1; TRBD1 matches at 7 bases. With V trimmed by 4 bases and J by 0 bases, 14 bases remained unmatched. The germline V gene encodes CDR1 LNHDA and CDR2 SQIVND (reference sequence). The CDR3 covers 18 residues. The CDR3 DNA reads as TGTGCCAGTAGTACCTCTAACACCCGGGACAGCATGAACACTGAAGCTTTCTTT. It is translated as CASSTSNTRDSMNTEAFF.

Turning to this clone: Other DNA sequences in this specimen translate into the identical CDR3. The J gene is TRBJ2-7, the V gene TRBV20-1, with D uncertain. V was trimmed by 3 bases and J by 3 bases, leaving 3 bases between them. Germline V gives CDR1 DFQATT, CDR2 SNEGSKA (reference sequence). The CDR3 covers 10 residues. The CDR3: CSASRYEQYF. CDR3 nucleotide sequence: TGCAGTGCTAGCCGCTACGAGCAGTACTTC.

This clone has a handful of counts. CDR3 protein: CASSSRTSGLYEQYF. In nucleotides, the CDR3 is TGTGCCAGCAGTTCCCGGACTAGCGGCCTCTACGAGCAGTACTTC. The chain carries TRBV27 and TRBJ2-7; TRBD2 matches 10 bases. Germline V CDR1 and CDR2: MNHEY, SMNVEV (reference sequence). The V and J ends lost 4 bases and 3 bases, in that order; junction bases with no gene match: 6. The CDR3 has 15 amino acids.

This rearrangement joins TRBV7-9 to TRBJ1-1, with D perhaps TRBD1 (6 bases). The germline gives CDR1 SEHNR, CDR2 FQNEAQ (reference sequence). The CDR3 contains 13 residues. V dropped 9 bases and J dropped 4 bases, with 15 bases sitting between them. For the CDR3, the DNA is TGTGCCAGTAACGGAAAAGGGGGCACTGAAGCTTTCTTT. It is translated as CASNGKGGTEAFF.

This clone appeared a single time. This chain links TRBV15 with TRBJ2-7, with 7 bases fitting TRBD1. With 5 bases clipped from V and 0 bases from J, the junction kept 7 bases outside the gene matches. CDR3 length: 15 amino acids. Germline V gene lookup returns CDR1 LNHNV and CDR2 YYDKDF (reference sequence). CDR3 sequence: CATSPDRDSSYEQYF. CDR3 DNA sequence: TGTGCCACCAGCCCCGACAGGGACAGCTCCTACGAGCAGTACTTC.

The chain couples TRBV12-3 or TRBV12-4 to TRBJ1-5; possible D gene TRBD1, 5 bases. The CDR3 totals 12 residues. V was cut by 6 bases and J by 7 bases, with 10 bases left in between. The CDR3 here is CASSPRAQPQHF. Here the CDR3 DNA reads TGTGCCAGCAGCCCCAGGGCGCAGCCCCAGCATTTT.